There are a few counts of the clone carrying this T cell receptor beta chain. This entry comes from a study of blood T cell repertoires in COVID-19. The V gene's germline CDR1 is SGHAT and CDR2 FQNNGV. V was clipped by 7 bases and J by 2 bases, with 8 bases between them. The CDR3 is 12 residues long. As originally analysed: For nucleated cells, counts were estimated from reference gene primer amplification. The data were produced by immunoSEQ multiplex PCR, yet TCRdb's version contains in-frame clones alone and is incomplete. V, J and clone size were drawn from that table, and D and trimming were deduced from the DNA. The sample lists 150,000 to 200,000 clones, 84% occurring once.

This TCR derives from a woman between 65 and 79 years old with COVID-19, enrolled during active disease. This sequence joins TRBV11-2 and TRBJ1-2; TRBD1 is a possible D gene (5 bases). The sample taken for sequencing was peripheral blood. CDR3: CASTSGNYGYTF. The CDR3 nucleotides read TGTGCCAGCACATCAGGGAACTATGGCTACACCTTC.